This TCR beta chain was documented in a study of blood T cell repertoires in COVID-19. Study background: The United States, Italy and Spain were the sources of the acute and convalescent COVID-19 samples. From T cells, B-cell-depleted T cells, or PBMCs came the material, which was cDNA or gDNA.

Per the original methods: For nucleated cells, counts were estimated from reference gene primer amplification. Measured with immunoSEQ multiplex PCR; TCRdb has only the in-frame clones, and not every one. That table is the source of V, J and clone size, and D and trimming were worked out from the DNA. The table has about 300,000 clones, around 82% seen once. The junction had 5 bases not matched to a gene; V was cut back by 8 bases and J by 7 bases. The length of the CDR3 is 13 residues. CDR1 is MDHEN and CDR2 is SYDVKM in the germline V gene. Source material: peripheral blood. This receptor was identified in a woman aged 50 to 65 with acute or convalescent COVID-19. The rearrangement links TRBV28 to TRBJ1-1; 12 positions agree with TRBD1. The CDR3 protein is CASWDRGLGEAFF. The CDR3 DNA follows: TGTGCCAGCTGGGACAGGGGGCTTGGTGAAGCTTTCTTT.